What follows are 30 T cell receptor beta chains derived from one specimen sequenced in a study of early T cells in non-severe SARS-CoV-2 infection. MiXCR was run by TCRdb on the 5' RACE reads, yielding one entry per CDR3 protein. The sample lists 50,000 or so distinct CDR3 sequences, 10% to 15% occurring once. The sample was whole blood. The source of these receptors is an adult who was a healthcare worker with PCR-confirmed SARS-CoV-2 infection or an uninfected control (not recorded which).

In its sample, this clonotype was seen many times. The J gene is TRBJ2-3, the V gene TRBV7-2; 11 bases map to TRBD2. J was trimmed by 7 bases and V by 3 bases; bases with no gene match: 6. The CDR3 spans 15 residues. Germline values: CDR1 SGHTA, CDR2 FQGNSA. CDR3 nucleotide sequence: TGTGCCAGCAGCTTTACCGGGACTAGCGGAAATACGCAGTATTTT. The encoded protein is CASSFTGTSGNTQYF.

The chain has TRBV6-5 and TRBJ1-2, with a weak D call TRBD1 (5 bases). This CDR3 spans 13 amino acids. V lost 5 bases, J lost 3 bases, and 10 bases lay in between. Germline CDR1 and CDR2: MNHEY and SVGAGI. Here the CDR3 reads CASSIRGDYGYTF. The CDR3 bases are TGTGCCAGCAGTATTCGGGGGGACTATGGCTACACCTTC.

The chain is built from TRBV10-3 and TRBJ2-7, with TRBD2 matching over 9 bases. Trimming cost V 8 bases and J 5 bases; bases outside gene matches: 7. CDR1 is ENHRY, CDR2 SYGVKD, per germline. This CDR3 comprises 13 residues. The CDR3 bases are TGTGCCATCGGTCTAGCGGGAATGGACGAGCAGTACTTC. Translation: CAIGLAGMDEQYF.

This clonotype appeared a few times. The J gene is TRBJ2-1, the V gene TRBV25-1, with a possible D match to TRBD2 (6 bases). CDR1 and CDR2 from the germline V gene are MGHDK and SYGVNS. Trimming took off 8 bases at V and 10 bases at J, with 9 bases between the two ends. The CDR3 contains 10 residues. The CDR3 DNA follows: TGTGCCAGCCAGGAGGGAGAGCAGTTCTTC. Its translation is CASQEGEQFF.

V and J are TRBV7-2 and TRBJ2-7; 10 bases are a match to TRBD1. The ends lost 5 bases at V and 4 bases at J; junction bases unmatched: 5. The CDR3 totals 14 residues. Looked up from germline, CDR1 is SGHTA and CDR2 is FQGNSA. The CDR3 DNA follows: TGTGCCAGCAGCGCGGACAGGGGGGGTTACGAGCAGTACTTC. Amino acid sequence: CASSADRGGYEQYF.

This clonotype was seen a handful of times. The chain couples TRBV29-1 to TRBJ2-3; 14 nucleotides line up with TRBD2. Germline V lookup: CDR1 SQVTM, CDR2 ANQGSEA. The CDR3 runs 17 residues. J was trimmed by 4 bases and V by 6 bases; bases with no gene match: 12. CDR3 nucleotide sequence: TGCAGCGTGGAGACTAGCGGGGGGGCCATCGTAGCAGATACGCAGTATTTT. This translates into CSVETSGGAIVADTQYF.

Many counts were recorded for this clonotype. The V and J genes are TRBV5-1 and TRBJ2-3; weak D call: TRBD2 (5 bases). Germline CDR1 SGHRS, CDR2 YFSETQ. Trimming removed 4 bases from V and 2 bases from J, with 17 bases in between. The CDR3 spans 16 residues. DNA for the CDR3: TGCGCCAGCAGCACGCCGATTGGACTGTTCACAGATACGCAGTATTTT. This sequence encodes CASSTPIGLFTDTQYF.

This clonotype was seen many times. V gene TRBV7-3 combines with J gene TRBJ2-1; 9 bases map to TRBD2. Germline CDR1 reads SGHTA; CDR2 reads FQGTGA. After removal of 5 bases from V and 8 bases from J, the junction contained 13 bases not matched to a gene. This CDR3 is built from 16 residues. In nucleotides, the CDR3 is TGTGCCAGCAGCCCCGGGGTAGCGGGGGCCTGGGATGAGCAGTTCTTC. Its translation: CASSPGVAGAWDEQFF.

Many counts were recorded for this clonotype. The chain joins TRBV12-3 or TRBV12-4 to TRBJ1-1; the D gene is possibly TRBD1 (6 bases). The ends were cut back, 4 bases at V and 9 bases at J, with 15 bases in the middle. The CDR3 length is 13 residues. The CDR3 here is CASSSNERGKAFF. In DNA form, the CDR3 reads TGTGCCAGCAGTTCAAACGAAAGGGGGAAAGCTTTCTTT.

The sample holds many counts of this clonotype. The chain has TRBV7-8 and TRBJ1-2, with D perhaps TRBD1 (6 bases). The germline V and J ends were trimmed by 5 bases and 7 bases, with 11 bases remaining between them. Germline CDR1 reads SGHVS; CDR2 reads FQNEAQ. The CDR3 loop spans 12 amino acids. The CDR3 region has the DNA TGTGCCAGCAGCACACAGGGTGCTGGCTACACCTTC. Translated: CASSTQGAGYTF.

The chain carries TRBV11-2 and TRBJ2-5; D not resolved. CDR3 length equals 14 residues. Trimming cost V 0 bases and J 0 bases, with 5 bases left between them. From germline, CDR1 is SGHAT and CDR2 FQNNGV. In DNA form, the CDR3 reads TGTGCCAGCAGCTTAGACAACAACCAAGAGACCCAGTACTTC. Residues: CASSLDNNQETQYF.

This clonotype showed up just once. J is TRBJ2-2 and V is TRBV29-1, with a tentative D call TRBD1 (5 bases). CDR3 size: 13 residues. Germline CDR1 reads SQVTM; CDR2 reads ANQGSEA. V was pared by 3 bases and J by 2 bases, with 7 bases between. CDR3 protein: CSVETANTGELFF. Here the CDR3 DNA reads TGCAGCGTTGAGACAGCCAACACCGGGGAGCTGTTTTTT.

The genes are TRBV11-1 and TRBJ2-1; D possibly corresponds to TRBD2 (6 bases). Trimming stripped 2 bases from V and 10 bases from J, with 12 bases between. This CDR3 comprises 13 residues. Germline V gives CDR1 SGHAT, CDR2 FQDESV (reference sequence). CDR3 amino acids: CASSLRLAPEQFF. CDR3 DNA sequence: TGTGCCAGCAGCTTAAGGCTAGCGCCAGAGCAGTTCTTC.

The V gene is TRBV7-9, the J gene TRBJ2-7, with D hard to call. V was clipped by 4 bases and J by 2 bases, with 12 bases between them. The CDR3 covers 14 residues. The germline gives CDR1 SEHNR, CDR2 FQNEAQ (reference sequence). This CDR3 reads CASSSRTPAYEQYF. Written as DNA, the CDR3 is TGTGCCAGCAGCTCCCGTACGCCGGCCTACGAGCAGTACTTC.

This clonotype was detected many times. CDR3 nucleotide sequence: TGTGCCAGCCCGACCCGGGATGAAACAGATACGCAGTATTTT. Its protein product is CASPTRDETDTQYF. The chain carries TRBV7-9 and TRBJ2-3, with D possibly being TRBD2 (5 bases). The CDR3 runs to 14 residues. V was cut by 8 bases and J by 3 bases, with 15 bases left in between. The germline V gene has CDR1 SEHNR and CDR2 FQNEAQ (reference sequence).

This clonotype was recorded at least ten times. The rearrangement uses TRBV4-3 and TRBJ2-1, with 10 bases identical to TRBD1. V was pared by 4 bases and J by 6 bases, with 9 bases of the junction left unmatched. CDR3 length equals 16 residues. Germline lookup yields CDR1 LGHNA and CDR2 YSLEER. Here the CDR3 reads CASSRTGQGGPNEQFF. The DNA for the CDR3 is TGCGCCAGCAGCCGGACCGGACAGGGGGGACCCAATGAGCAGTTCTTC.

At least ten counts were recorded for this clonotype. The rearrangement joins TRBV7-9 to TRBJ2-1; D unresolved. Germline values: CDR1 SEHNR, CDR2 FQNEAQ (reference sequence). V lost 1 base and J lost 6, with 7 bases in between. The CDR3 has 13 amino acids. The CDR3 nucleotides are TGTGCCAGCAGCTTAGGGCCCCCCAATGAGCAGTTCTTC. Protein product: CASSLGPPNEQFF.

This clonotype was seen repeatedly, ten times or more. The chain uses TRBV13 and TRBJ2-7; the D gene could be TRBD1 or TRBD2 (5 bases each). This CDR3 is built from 15 residues. Germline lookup yields CDR1 PRHDT and CDR2 FYEKMQ (reference sequence). Trimming shortened V by 7 bases and J by 2 bases, and 18 bases separated the two germline ends. The chain's CDR3 is CASKRAGQGAYEQYF. The CDR3 coding sequence is TGTGCCAGCAAGAGGGCCGGGCAGGGAGCCTACGAGCAGTACTTC.

This clonotype was seen a handful of times. The V call is TRBV6-5, the J call TRBJ1-1, with no clear D. V gave up 2 bases and J gave up 0 bases, with 19 bases separating them. Germline V gives CDR1 MNHEY, CDR2 SVGAGI. CDR3 size: 18 residues. CDR3 coding DNA: TGTGCCAGCAGTTACAACCCGAGCAGAGCCCCCATGAACACTGAAGCTTTCTTT. Translating it yields CASSYNPSRAPMNTEAFF.

The chain links TRBV29-1 to TRBJ2-3, with 10 positions matching TRBD2. After removal of 4 bases from V and 5 bases from J, the junction contained 12 bases not matched to a gene. Germline CDR1 is SQVTM and CDR2 is ANQGSEA. This CDR3 has 16 residues. The CDR3 DNA sequence: TGCAGCGTTGTCCCTAGCGGGAGAGTGGGGTTAGATACGCAGTATTTT. Translated: CSVVPSGRVGLDTQYF.

As to this clonotype: A much larger clone differs from this one at a single base, so this may be a read error. The chain links TRBV6-5 to TRBJ1-1, with unresolved D. Per the germline V gene, CDR1 is MNHEY and CDR2 is SVGAGI. This CDR3 spans 12 amino acids. The CDR3 spells CAGRYGNTEAFF. For the CDR3, the DNA is TGTGCCGGCAGATACGGAAACACTGAAGCTTTCTTT.

The chain couples TRBV12-3 or TRBV12-4 to TRBJ1-3; possibly TRBD1 for D (6 bases). V dropped 6 bases and J dropped 6 bases, with 15 bases sitting between them. The CDR3 runs to 14 residues. As DNA, the CDR3 is TGTGCCAGCAGCGATGGGGGCGCGACAAACACCATATATTTT. Protein sequence: CASSDGGATNTIYF.

This clonotype was observed many times. This chain links TRBV29-1 with TRBJ2-5, with a weak D call TRBD1 (5 bases). Germline assignment: CDR1 SQVTM and CDR2 ANQGSEA. The CDR3 is 13 amino acids. V was shortened by 6 bases and J by 5 bases, with 16 bases between the two germline ends. CDR3 protein: CSVVVGAAETQYF. In DNA form, the CDR3 reads TGCAGCGTAGTGGTTGGGGCTGCGGAGACCCAGTACTTC.

This clonotype was seen repeatedly, ten times or more. CDR3 protein: CSVWMGTEAFF. For the CDR3, the DNA is TGCAGCGTTTGGATGGGCACTGAAGCTTTCTTT. This rearrangement joins TRBV29-1 to TRBJ1-1; D gene unclear. This CDR3 has 11 amino acids. CDR1 is SQVTM, CDR2 ANQGSEA, per germline. Trimming cost V 5 bases and J 4 bases, with 8 bases left between them.

This clonotype was counted a few times. This rearrangement joins TRBV5-6 to TRBJ2-7; D may be TRBD1 (5 bases). Between the trimmed V and J ends, which lost 4 bases and 7 bases, there was a span of 24 bases. The CDR3 is made up of 16 amino acids. Per germline, CDR1 SGHDT and CDR2 YYEEEE. The CDR3 DNA is TGTGCCAGCAGCCTTAACGGACGGCAGGGCGGTAGGGAGCAGTACTTC. Residues: CASSLNGRQGGREQYF.

The genes are TRBV5-1 and TRBJ1-3; no firm D call. V was trimmed by 3 bases and J by 4 bases, leaving 8 bases between them. Per germline, CDR1 SGHRS and CDR2 YFSETQ. The CDR3 has 13 residues. This CDR3 is CASSSGPGNTIYF. Here the CDR3 DNA reads TGCGCCAGCAGCTCCGGACCCGGAAACACCATATATTTT.

This clonotype was seen a handful of times. This chain joins TRBV6-1 and TRBJ1-2; 10 bases align to TRBD1. V was pared by 8 bases and J by 13 bases, with 13 bases of the junction left unmatched. Germline V CDR1 and CDR2: MNHNS, SASEGT. The CDR3 spans 13 residues. Written as DNA, the CDR3 is TGTGCCAGCCTAGACCGGGACAGGGGCTTACGCACCTTC. Its protein product is CASLDRDRGLRTF.

The sample holds a few counts of this clonotype. The V call is TRBV5-1, the J call TRBJ2-2; D uncertain. Between the trimmed V and J ends, which lost 7 bases and 4 bases, there was a span of 8 bases. The CDR3 has 12 amino acids. In germline, CDR1 is SGHRS, CDR2 YFSETQ. DNA of the CDR3: TGCGCCAGCCGGTCCGGCACCGGGGAGCTGTTTTTT. It specifies CASRSGTGELFF.

This clonotype has a count of ten or more. The V call is TRBV11-2, the J call TRBJ2-7; D not certain. CDR3 length: 12 residues. The V gene lost 1 base and the J gene lost 3 bases, with 4 bases spanning the gap. CDR1 is SGHAT and CDR2 is FQNNGV in the germline V gene. In nucleotides, the CDR3 is TGTGCCAGCAGCTTAGGGCGCTACGAGCAGTACTTC. Translation gives CASSLGRYEQYF.

About this clonotype itself: An end of the junction differs from the germline gene, which may be a read error. V is TRBV7-7 and J is TRBJ2-2, with TRBD2 matching over 7 bases. The CDR3 is 17 amino acids. Germline CDR1 SSHAT, CDR2 FNYEAQ (reference sequence). CDR3 DNA: TGTGCTAGCAGCTTATCCCCGGGGGGACTTAACACCGGGGAGCTGTTTTTT. Its translation is CASSLSPGGLNTGELFF. Variable domain in full (rest from reference TRBV7-7 and TRBJ2-2): GAGVSQSPRYKVTKRGQDVTLRCDPISSHATLYWYQQALGQGPEFLTYFNYEAQPDKSGLPSDRFSAERPEGSISTLTIQRTEQRDSAMYRCASSLSPGGLNTGELFFGEGSRLTVL.